This T cell receptor beta chain was profiled in a study of response to subunit inactivated influenza vaccine. Study-wide results and caveats: Every seasonal influenza vaccination brings in few new T cells, the authors suggested.

Comment on this clonotype: Its cognate antigen is unknown.

TCRdb reanalysed the RT-PCR reads using MiXCR and keeps one entry per CDR3 protein. This table has 500,000 or so distinct CDR3 sequences, approximately 10% appearing once. This specimen consisted of PBMCs from blood, obtained more than 35 days after vaccination. The receptor comes from a man between 50 and 59 years old who received an inactivated influenza vaccine.

CDR3 DNA: TGTGCCAGCAGCGTCTCGCTCTTCGATAATTCACCCCTCCACTTT. Protein product: CASSVSLFDNSPLHF. The V gene is TRBV9, the J gene TRBJ1-6; D call uncertain. This CDR3 is 15 amino acids long. Germline V lookup: CDR1 SGDLS, CDR2 YYNGEE. V lost 2 bases to trimming and J lost 5 bases, with 11 bases between them.